This TCR beta chain was documented in a study of T cells in Graves' hyperthyroidism and ophthalmopathy. Findings and limits, study-wide: It was a median approximately 6.9 months before onset that the model predicted ophthalmopathy.

RNA transcripts yielded amplified TCR beta CDR3 regions. A set of HTBI primers served as the primers for a first-round RT-PCR of the TCR CDR3. TCRdb re-analysed the multiplex PCR reads in MiXCR, keeping a single row per CDR3 protein. The repertoire consists of more than 550,000 distinct CDR3 sequences, with approximately 15% occurring once and the leading ten covering around a sixth. This clonotype was detected ten times or more. Its antigen is as yet unknown. Diagnostic decisions used clinical symptoms, serum thyroxine and TRAb, thyroid ultrasound and orbital computed tomography. Sequencing was carried out using blood. The receptor was isolated from a man aged 50 to 60 with Graves' hyperthyroidism.

The CDR3 is CASNRRGQNYEQYF. Here the CDR3 DNA reads TGTGCCAGTAATCGACGTGGGCAAAACTACGAGCAGTACTTC. The chain is built from TRBV19 and TRBJ2-7; no definite D call. CDR1 is LNHDA and CDR2 is SQIVND in the germline V gene (reference sequence). The CDR3 consists of 14 residues. With 7 bases removed from V and 3 bases from J, the gap between germline ends came to 16 bases.